A single sample gave rise to the 14 T cell receptor beta chains below, sequenced in a study of shared clonotypes between healthy human individuals. Using immunoSEQ multiplex PCR, the repertoire was profiled, and TCRdb retains in-frame clones only, with some absent. Among almost 700,000 clones, approximately 90% were seen once, and the ten largest hold 24%. Naive CD8 cells lacked CD45RO and underwent positive selection for CCR7, leaving out terminally differentiated effector memory CD45RA+ cells. Sequenced sample: naive CD8+ T cells sorted from blood. The receptors originated from a young man in good health.

This clone was detected only once. V is TRBV5-1 and J is TRBJ2-7; no reliable D call. Germline values: CDR1 SGHRS, CDR2 YFSETQ. V lost 4 bases and J lost 2, with 7 bases in between. This CDR3 is built from 12 residues. The CDR3 region is CASSQTTYEQYF. The CDR3, as DNA: TGCGCCAGCAGCCAGACGACCTACGAGCAGTACTTC.

The rearrangement links TRBV9 to TRBJ2-7; D uncertain. This CDR3 has 14 residues. Germline CDR1 and CDR2: SGDLS and YYNGEE. V was cut by 0 bases and J by 2 bases, with 9 bases left in between. This CDR3 is CASSVVRATYEQYF. DNA of the CDR3: TGTGCCAGCAGCGTAGTGCGAGCAACCTACGAGCAGTACTTC.

The gene calls are TRBV27 and TRBJ1-2; D uncertain. CDR1 is MNHEY and CDR2 is SMNVEV in the germline V gene (reference sequence). V lost 4 bases and J 4 bases, leaving 13 bases between the germline ends. The CDR3 length is 14 residues. CDR3 in DNA: TGTGCCAGCAGTTCTTACCCAGCTTCCTATGGCTACACCTTC. It specifies CASSSYPASYGYTF.

The chain combines TRBV27 with TRBJ2-7; D tentatively fits TRBD1 or TRBD2 (5 bases each). V dropped 5 bases and J dropped 5 bases, with 22 bases sitting between them. This CDR3 contains 16 residues. CDR1 is MNHEY, CDR2 SMNVEV, per germline (reference sequence). The DNA for the CDR3 is TGTGCCAGCAGTCCCTTTGCGAGGGGAGCTTGGAACGAGCAGTACTTC. Translated: CASSPFARGAWNEQYF.

This clone was detected only once. The chain links TRBV9 to TRBJ2-1; D remains ambiguous. CDR1 is SGDLS, CDR2 YYNGEE, per germline. This CDR3 is built from 16 residues. V lost 0 bases and J 2 bases, leaving 12 bases between the germline ends. The CDR3 here is CASSVDFLEAYNEQFF. The CDR3 nucleotides are TGTGCCAGCAGCGTAGACTTTTTAGAAGCCTACAATGAGCAGTTCTTC.

Concerning this clone: This sample also contains other DNA sequences that code for the same CDR3. The gene calls are TRBV14 and TRBJ2-7; D remains ambiguous. V dropped 0 bases and J dropped 1 base, with 7 bases sitting between them. The CDR3 runs to 14 residues. Germline V gives CDR1 SGHDN, CDR2 FVKESK. The CDR3 reads CASSQDLGSYEQYF. The CDR3 DNA reads TGTGCCAGCAGCCAAGATCTCGGATCCTACGAGCAGTACTTC.

CDR3 residues: CASSPVGSVSSYEQYF. CDR3 DNA sequence: TGTGCCAGCAGTCCGGTCGGGTCAGTCAGCTCCTACGAGCAGTACTTC. This sequence joins TRBV7-8 and TRBJ2-7; unclear D gene. The CDR3 spans 16 residues. Trimming cost V 6 bases and J 0 bases, with 18 bases left between them. Germline assignment: CDR1 SGHVS and CDR2 FQNEAQ.

With respect to this clone: At the DNA level, this CDR3 is encoded by other sequences in the same sample as well. The genes are TRBV7-9 and TRBJ2-7, with D perhaps matching TRBD1 (5 bases). Per the germline V gene, CDR1 is SEHNR and CDR2 is FQNEAQ (reference sequence). The germline V and J ends were trimmed by 2 bases and 3 bases, with 5 bases remaining between them. CDR3 length equals 12 residues. DNA for the CDR3: TGTGCCAGCAGCTTAAGGGGCTACGAGCAGTACTTC. Amino acid sequence: CASSLRGYEQYF.

Only one count was recorded for this clone. The chain combines TRBV4-1 with TRBJ1-1; the D gene is possibly TRBD1 (5 bases). The CDR3 consists of 15 residues. Germline V lookup: CDR1 MGHRA, CDR2 YSYEKL. V was trimmed by 3 bases and J by 0 bases, leaving 11 bases between them. This chain's CDR3 is CASSHETVMNTEAFF. Written as DNA, the CDR3 is TGCGCCAGCAGCCACGAGACAGTTATGAACACTGAAGCTTTCTTT.

This clone showed up just a few times. The chain employs TRBV4-2 and TRBJ1-2; D is unclear. CDR3 length: 13 residues. V was clipped by 2 bases and J by 4 bases, with 8 bases between them. Germline values: CDR1 LGHNA, CDR2 YNFKEQ. The CDR3 spells CASSQLGGYGYTF. The CDR3 nucleotides are TGTGCCAGCAGCCAACTGGGTGGCTATGGCTACACCTTC.

The chain links TRBV11-2 to TRBJ2-2; D is possibly TRBD2 (6 bases). Trimming removed 1 base at V and 4 bases at J, with 16 bases between. CDR1 and CDR2 (germline): SGHAT, FQNNGV. The length of the CDR3 is 17 residues. In DNA, the CDR3 is TGTGCCAGCAGCTTAGCTTGGGGGGAGACGATCACCGGGGAGCTGTTTTTT. This encodes CASSLAWGETITGELFF.

This chain connects TRBV2 to TRBJ2-7; a weak D match, TRBD2 (5 bases). With 0 bases removed from V and 3 bases from J, the gap between germline ends came to 6 bases. Germline V CDR1 and CDR2: SNHLY, FYNNEI. The CDR3 totals 13 residues. The CDR3, as DNA: TGTGCCAGCAGTGAAGCCGGGAACTACGAGCAGTACTTC. This codes for CASSEAGNYEQYF.

This clone was recorded a few times. This chain uses TRBV11-2 with TRBJ2-5, with D unclear. Germline V gene sequence: CDR1 SGHAT, CDR2 FQNNGV. Trimming cost V 11 bases and J 10 bases, with 8 bases left between them. The CDR3 is 8 amino acids. The CDR3 region is CAQLGQYF. CDR3 coding DNA: TGTGCCCAGTTGGGCCAGTACTTC.

This chain joins TRBV29-1 and TRBJ2-1, with 14 bases lining up with TRBD2. The CDR3 consists of 13 residues. Germline lookup yields CDR1 SQVTM and CDR2 ANQGSEA. The junction had 6 bases not matched to a gene; V was cut back by 7 bases and J by 10 bases. The CDR3: CSGGLAGAGEQFF. Here the CDR3 DNA reads TGCAGCGGGGGACTAGCGGGAGCGGGGGAGCAGTTCTTC.